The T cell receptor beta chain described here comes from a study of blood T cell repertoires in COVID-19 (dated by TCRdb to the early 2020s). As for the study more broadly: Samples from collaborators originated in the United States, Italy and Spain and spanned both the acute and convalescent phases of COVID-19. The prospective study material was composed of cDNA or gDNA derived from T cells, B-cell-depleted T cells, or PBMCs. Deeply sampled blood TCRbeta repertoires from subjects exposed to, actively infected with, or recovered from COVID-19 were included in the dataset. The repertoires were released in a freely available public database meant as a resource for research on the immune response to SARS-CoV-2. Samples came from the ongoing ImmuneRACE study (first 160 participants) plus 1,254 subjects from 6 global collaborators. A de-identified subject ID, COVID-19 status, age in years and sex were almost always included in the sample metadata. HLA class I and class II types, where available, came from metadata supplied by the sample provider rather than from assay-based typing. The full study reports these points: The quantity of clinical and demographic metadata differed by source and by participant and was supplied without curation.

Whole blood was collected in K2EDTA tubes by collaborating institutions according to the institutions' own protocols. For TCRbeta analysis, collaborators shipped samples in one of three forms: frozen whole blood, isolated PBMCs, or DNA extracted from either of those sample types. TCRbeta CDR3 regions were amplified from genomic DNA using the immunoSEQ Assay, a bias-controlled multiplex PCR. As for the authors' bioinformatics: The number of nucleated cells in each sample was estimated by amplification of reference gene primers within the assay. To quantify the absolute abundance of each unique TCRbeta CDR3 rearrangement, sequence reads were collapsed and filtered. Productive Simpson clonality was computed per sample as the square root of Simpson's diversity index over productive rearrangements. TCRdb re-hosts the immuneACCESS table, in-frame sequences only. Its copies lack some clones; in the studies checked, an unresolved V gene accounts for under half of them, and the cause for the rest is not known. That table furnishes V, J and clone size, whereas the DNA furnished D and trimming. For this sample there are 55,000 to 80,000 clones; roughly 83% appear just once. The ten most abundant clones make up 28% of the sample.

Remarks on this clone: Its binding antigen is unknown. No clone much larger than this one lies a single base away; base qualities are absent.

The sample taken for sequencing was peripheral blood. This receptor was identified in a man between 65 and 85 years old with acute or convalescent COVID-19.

The CDR3 sequence is CASSLLVAGGLAKNIQYF. In nucleotide form, the sequence is TGTGCCAGCAGTTTACTAGTAGCGGGAGGGTTAGCCAAAAACATTCAGTACTTC. The chain joins TRBV28 to TRBJ2-4; TRBD2 matches 11 bases in the middle. After removal of 2 bases from V and 0 bases from J, the junction retains 6 bases not matched to a gene. The CDR3, from cysteine to phenylalanine, totals 18 residues. Here the CDR3 DNA is all that survives: 54 bases in frame from base 1. The germline V gene yields MDHEN for CDR1 and SYDVKM for CDR2.